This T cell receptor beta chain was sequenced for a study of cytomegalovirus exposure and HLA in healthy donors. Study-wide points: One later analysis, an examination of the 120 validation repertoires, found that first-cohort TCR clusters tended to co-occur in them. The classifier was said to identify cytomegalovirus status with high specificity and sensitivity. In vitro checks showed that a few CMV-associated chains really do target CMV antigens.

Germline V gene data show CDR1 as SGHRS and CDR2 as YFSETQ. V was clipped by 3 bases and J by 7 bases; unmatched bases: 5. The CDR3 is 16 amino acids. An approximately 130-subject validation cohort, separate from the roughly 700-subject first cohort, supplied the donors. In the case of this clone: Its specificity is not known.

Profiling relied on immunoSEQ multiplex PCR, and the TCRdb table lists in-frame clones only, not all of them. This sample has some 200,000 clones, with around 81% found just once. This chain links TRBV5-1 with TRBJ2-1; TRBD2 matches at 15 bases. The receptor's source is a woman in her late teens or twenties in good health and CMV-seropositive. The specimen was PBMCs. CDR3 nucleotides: TGCGCCAGCAGCTCCGGGACTAGCGGGGGGCGGAATGAGCAGTTCTTC. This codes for CASSSGTSGGRNEQFF.